These 7 T cell receptor beta chains came from one sample sequenced in a study of identical twins. MiXCR was run by TCRdb on the 5' RACE reads, yielding one entry per CDR3 protein. Here the sample spans roughly 220,000 distinct CDR3 sequences, about 6.7% being singletons. These data also formed part of another study, on T cells expressing NK-cell markers.

Sequences were obtained from CD8+ T cells sorted from blood. The source of these receptors is a woman in her late teens or twenties in good health.

Many counts were recorded for this clonotype. This chain joins TRBV4-3 and TRBJ2-5, with 8 positions matching TRBD1. CDR1 and CDR2 (germline): LGHNA, YSLEER. The CDR3 has 13 amino acids. Trimming took 8 bases from V and 5 from J; bases not matched to a gene: 7. CDR3 loop: CASAQTGVETQYF. In nucleotides, the CDR3 is TGCGCCAGCGCCCAGACAGGGGTCGAGACCCAGTACTTC.

There are many counts of this clonotype. This rearrangement joins TRBV12-3 or TRBV12-4 to TRBJ2-7; 7 bases fit TRBD1. With V trimmed by 4 bases and J by 3 bases, 6 bases remained unmatched. The CDR3 covers 14 residues. CDR3 coding DNA: TGTGCCAGCAGTTCCCCGGACAGGTACTACGAGCAGTACTTC. Protein sequence: CASSSPDRYYEQYF.

This sequence joins TRBV27 and TRBJ2-7; TRBD1 matches 9 bases. This CDR3 region has 15 residues. Per germline, CDR1 MNHEY and CDR2 SMNVEV (reference sequence). After removal of 4 bases from V and 4 bases from J, the junction contained 8 bases not matched to a gene. CDR3 in amino acids: CASSSNRDREYEQYF. In DNA form, the CDR3 reads TGTGCCAGCAGTTCAAACCGGGACAGGGAATACGAGCAGTACTTC.

This clonotype was seen repeatedly, ten times or more. The chain is built from TRBV9 and TRBJ2-1; TRBD2 agrees at 12 bases. This CDR3 has 17 amino acids. V was clipped by 0 bases and J by 2 bases; unmatched bases: 3. Germline values: CDR1 SGDLS, CDR2 YYNGEE. CDR3 protein: CASSVGRTSGAYNEQFF. The CDR3 region has the DNA TGTGCCAGCAGCGTAGGGAGGACTAGCGGGGCCTACAATGAGCAGTTCTTC.

This chain links TRBV20-1 with TRBJ2-1, with 12 positions matching TRBD2. CDR1 is DFQATT, CDR2 SNEGSKA, per germline (reference sequence). Trimming at V came to 6 bases and at J to 4 bases, leaving 7 bases not matched to a gene. The CDR3 extends over 15 amino acids. CDR3 nucleotide sequence: TGCAGTGCGGGCGCCCTAGCGGGAGGGTACAATGAGCAGTTCTTC. Its protein is CSAGALAGGYNEQFF.

J is TRBJ2-2 and V is TRBV5-1; D is unclear. The ends were cut back, 4 bases at V and 8 bases at J, with 18 bases in the middle. The germline CDR1 and CDR2 sequences are SGHRS and YFSETQ. The CDR3 extends over 15 amino acids. CDR3 loop: CASSPSAFLPGELFF. The CDR3 DNA reads TGCGCCAGCAGCCCAAGTGCCTTCCTCCCGGGGGAGCTGTTTTTT.

This clonotype was counted at least ten times. The genes are TRBV12-3 or TRBV12-4 and TRBJ2-7; maybe TRBD2 (7 bases). This CDR3 is 14 amino acids long. The V end lost 3 bases, the J end lost 9 bases, and 18 bases lay between the germline ends. CDR3 in DNA: TGTGCCAGCAGTTTGAGGGGGGGATCGTTGGGGCAGTACTTC. Encoded protein: CASSLRGGSLGQYF.